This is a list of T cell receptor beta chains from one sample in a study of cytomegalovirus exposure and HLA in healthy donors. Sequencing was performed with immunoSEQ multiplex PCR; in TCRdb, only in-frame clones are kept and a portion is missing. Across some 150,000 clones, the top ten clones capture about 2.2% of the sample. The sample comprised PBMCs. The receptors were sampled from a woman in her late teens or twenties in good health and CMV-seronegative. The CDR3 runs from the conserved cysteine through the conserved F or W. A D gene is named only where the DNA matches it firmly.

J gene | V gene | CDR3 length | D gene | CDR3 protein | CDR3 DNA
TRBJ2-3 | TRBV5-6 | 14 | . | CACSFGNYRDTQYF | TGTGCCTGCAGCTTCGGGAACTACCGAGATACGCAGTATTTT
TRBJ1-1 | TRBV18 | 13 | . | CASSPGQNTEAFF | TGTGCCAGCTCACCTGGCCAGAACACTGAAGCTTTCTTT
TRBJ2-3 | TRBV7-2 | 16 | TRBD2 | CASSWRTSGRSDTQYF | TGTGCCAGCAGCTGGAGGACTAGCGGGAGATCAGATACGCAGTATTTT
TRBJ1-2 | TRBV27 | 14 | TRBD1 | CASSSQGADYGYTF | TGTGCCAGCAGTTCACAGGGGGCGGACTATGGCTACACCTTC
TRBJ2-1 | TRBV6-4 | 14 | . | CASSEQGGNNEQFF | TGTGCCAGCAGTGAGCAGGGGGGAAACAATGAGCAGTTCTTC
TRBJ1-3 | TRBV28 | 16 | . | CASSTGGQASGNTIYF | TGTGCCAGCAGTACGGGGGGTCAGGCCTCTGGAAACACCATATATTTT
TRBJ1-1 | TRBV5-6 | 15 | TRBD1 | CASSFGGRGHTEAFF | TGTGCCAGCAGCTTTGGTGGCAGGGGGCACACTGAAGCTTTCTTT
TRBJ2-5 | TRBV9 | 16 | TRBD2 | CASSVDRSGRRETQYF | TGTGCCAGCAGCGTAGACCGTAGCGGGAGGCGAGAGACCCAGTACTTC
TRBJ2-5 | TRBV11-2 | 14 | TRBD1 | CASSQGVLAETQYF | TGTGCCAGCAGCCAGGGGGTTCTAGCAGAGACCCAGTACTTC
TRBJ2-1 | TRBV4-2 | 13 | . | CASSQVSESEQFF | TGTGCCAGCAGCCAAGTTAGCGAAAGTGAGCAGTTCTTC
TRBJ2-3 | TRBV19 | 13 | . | CASSIEFTDTQYF | TGTGCCAGTAGTATCGAGTTCACAGATACGCAGTATTTT
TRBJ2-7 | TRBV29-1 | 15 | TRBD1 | CSVDRETGDSYEQYF | TGCAGCGTTGACCGTGAGACAGGGGACTCCTACGAGCAGTACTTC
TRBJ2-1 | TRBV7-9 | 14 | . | CASTRAGEANEQFF | TGTGCCAGCACTCGAGCAGGGGAAGCAAATGAGCAGTTCTTC
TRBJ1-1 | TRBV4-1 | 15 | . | CASSQGVEANTEAFF | TGCGCCAGCAGCCAAGGGGTCGAGGCGAACACTGAAGCTTTCTTT
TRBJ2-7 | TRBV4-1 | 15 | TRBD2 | CASSPALAGAREQYF | TGCGCCAGCAGCCCCGCCTTAGCGGGAGCTCGGGAGCAGTACTTC
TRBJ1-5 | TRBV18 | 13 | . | CASSAQGPQPQHF | TGTGCCAGCTCTGCACAGGGCCCTCAGCCCCAGCATTTT
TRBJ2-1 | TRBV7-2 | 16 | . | CASSPAVSRAGNEQFF | TGTGCCAGCAGCCCCGCAGTAAGCCGAGCGGGCAATGAGCAGTTCTTC
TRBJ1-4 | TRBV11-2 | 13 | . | CASRRTTNEKLFF | TGTGCCAGCAGGCGTACAACTAATGAAAAACTGTTTTTT
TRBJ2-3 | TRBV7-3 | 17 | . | CASSLIGGTRGADTQYF | TGTGCCAGCAGCTTAATTGGCGGTACCAGGGGGGCAGATACGCAGTATTTT
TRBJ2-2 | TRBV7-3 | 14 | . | CASSFSAGTGELFF | TGTGCCAGCAGCTTTTCCGCGGGGACCGGGGAGCTGTTTTTT
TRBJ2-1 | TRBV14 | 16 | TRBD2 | CASSPRTSGYLNEQFF | TGTGCCAGCAGCCCTCGGACTAGCGGGTATTTAAATGAGCAGTTCTTC
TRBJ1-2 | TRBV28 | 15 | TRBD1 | CASSLVGQAGYGYTF | TGTGCCAGCAGTTTGGTGGGACAGGCGGGCTATGGCTACACCTTC
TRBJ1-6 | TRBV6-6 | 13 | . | CASSQGFYAPLHF | TGTGCCAGCAGCCAGGGTTTTTACGCACCCCTCCACTTT
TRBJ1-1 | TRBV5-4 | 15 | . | CASSLGVGRNTEAFF | TGTGCCAGCAGCTTGGGTGTGGGGAGGAACACTGAAGCTTTCTTT
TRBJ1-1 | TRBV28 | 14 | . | CASSNRGMNTEAFF | TGTGCCAGCAGTAATAGGGGCATGAACACTGAAGCTTTCTTT
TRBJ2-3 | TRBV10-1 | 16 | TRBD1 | CASSDPSGDRVPTQYF | TGCGCCAGCAGTGACCCATCAGGGGACAGGGTTCCTACGCAGTATTTT
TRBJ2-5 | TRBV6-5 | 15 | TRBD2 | CASSYPSGSGETQYF | TGTGCCAGCAGTTACCCTAGCGGGAGCGGAGAGACCCAGTACTTC
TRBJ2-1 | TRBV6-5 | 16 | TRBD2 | CASSYLFSGRVYEQFF | TGTGCCAGCAGTTATCTGTTTAGCGGGAGAGTCTATGAGCAGTTCTTC
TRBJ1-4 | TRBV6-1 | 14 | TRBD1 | CASLYRGTNEKLFF | TGTGCCAGCCTCTACAGGGGGACTAATGAAAAACTGTTTTTT
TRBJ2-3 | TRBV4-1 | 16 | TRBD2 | CASSQEGETSGDTQYF | TGCGCCAGCAGCCAAGAGGGCGAGACTAGCGGGGATACGCAGTATTTT
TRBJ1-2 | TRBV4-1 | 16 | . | CASSPSEDSTTYGYTF | TGCGCCAGCAGCCCGTCCGAGGACAGTACAACCTATGGCTACACCTTC
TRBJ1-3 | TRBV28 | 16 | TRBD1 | CASSSPVQGGGNTIYF | TGTGCCAGCAGTTCCCCGGTCCAGGGGGGAGGAAACACCATATATTTT
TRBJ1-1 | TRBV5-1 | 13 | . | CASSRDMNTEAFF | TGCGCCAGCAGCCGCGACATGAACACTGAAGCTTTCTTT
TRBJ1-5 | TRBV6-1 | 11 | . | CASGDGQPQHF | TGTGCCAGCGGAGATGGGCAGCCCCAGCATTTT
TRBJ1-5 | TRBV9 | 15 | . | CASSVDPSGNQPQHF | TGTGCCAGCAGCGTAGATCCGAGCGGCAATCAGCCCCAGCATTTT
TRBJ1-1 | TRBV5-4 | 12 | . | CASSLGGPEAFF | TGTGCCAGCAGCTTGGGGGGGCCCGAAGCTTTCTTT
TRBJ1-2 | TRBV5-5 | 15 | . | CASSFRQATNYGYTF | TGTGCCAGCAGCTTTCGACAGGCCACTAACTATGGCTACACCTTC
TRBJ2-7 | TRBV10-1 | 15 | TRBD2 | CASSEEAGGFYEQYF | TGCGCCAGCAGTGAGGAAGCGGGAGGGTTTTACGAGCAGTACTTC
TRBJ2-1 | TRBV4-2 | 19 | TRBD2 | CASSQEASPTSKGYNEQFF | TGTGCCAGCAGCCAAGAAGCCTCCCCGACTAGCAAGGGATACAATGAGCAGTTCTTC
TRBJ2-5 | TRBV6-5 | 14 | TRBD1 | CASRGTALQETQYF | TGTGCCAGCAGGGGGACAGCTTTACAAGAGACCCAGTACTTC
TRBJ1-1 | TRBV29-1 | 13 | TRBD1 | CSVDRGSNTEAFF | TGCAGCGTTGACAGGGGGTCAAACACTGAAGCTTTCTTT
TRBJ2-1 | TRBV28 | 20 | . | CASSSIIQGGGSGGYNEQFF | TGTGCCAGCAGTTCCATTATACAGGGGGGCGGGAGCGGAGGCTACAATGAGCAGTTCTTC